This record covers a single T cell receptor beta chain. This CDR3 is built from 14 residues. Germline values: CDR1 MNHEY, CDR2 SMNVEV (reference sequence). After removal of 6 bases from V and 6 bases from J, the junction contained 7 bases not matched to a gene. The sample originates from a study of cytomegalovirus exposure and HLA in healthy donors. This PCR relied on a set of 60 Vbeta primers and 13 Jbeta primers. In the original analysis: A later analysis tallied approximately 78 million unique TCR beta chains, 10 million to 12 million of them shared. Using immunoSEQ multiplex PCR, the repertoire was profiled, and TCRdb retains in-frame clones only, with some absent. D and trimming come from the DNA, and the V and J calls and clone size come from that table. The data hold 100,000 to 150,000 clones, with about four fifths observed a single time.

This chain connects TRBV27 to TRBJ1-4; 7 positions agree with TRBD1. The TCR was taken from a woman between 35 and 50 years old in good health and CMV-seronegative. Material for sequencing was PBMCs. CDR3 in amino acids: CASRRQGSHEKLFF. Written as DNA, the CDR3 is TGTGCCAGCAGAAGACAGGGTAGTCATGAAAAACTGTTTTTT.